One sample yielded the 27 T cell receptor beta chains listed below, sequenced in a study of shared clonotypes between healthy human individuals. The repertoire was sequenced with immunoSEQ multiplex PCR; TCRdb's copy has only in-frame clones and lacks some. The sample has about a million clones; about 77% are singletons. The sequencing sample was made of memory CD4+ T cells sorted from blood. This sample's subset: CD45RA-negative fraction. These receptors came from a man between 18 and 35 years old in good health.

The chain is built from TRBV9 and TRBJ1-6; 7 nucleotides agree with TRBD1. With 4 bases clipped from V and 6 bases from J, the junction kept 4 bases outside the gene matches. The CDR3 contains 14 residues. Germline CDR1 and CDR2: SGDLS and YYNGEE. CDR3 sequence: CASSLGTVNSPLHF. CDR3 bases: TGTGCCAGCAGCCTAGGGACAGTTAATTCACCCCTCCACTTT.

Concerning this clone itself: This CDR3 is also generated by other DNA sequences in the sample. The chain joins TRBV18 to TRBJ2-5; D is perhaps TRBD1 (6 bases). Germline V gene data show CDR1 as KGHSH and CDR2 as LQKENI. Trimming removed 2 bases at V and 4 bases at J, with 8 bases between. The CDR3 length is 13 residues. In nucleotides, the CDR3 is TGTGCCAGCTCACCAGGCAGGGGAGAGACCCAGTACTTC. This sequence encodes CASSPGRGETQYF.

The rearrangement links TRBV11-2 to TRBJ2-5; D remains unclear. Looked up from germline, CDR1 is SGHAT and CDR2 is FQNNGV. The CDR3 covers 15 residues. The V end was cut by 1 base, the J end by 1 base, with 10 bases between. CDR3 sequence (DNA): TGTGCCAGCAGCTTAGGGCAGAAAGCCCAAGAGACCCAGTACTTC. It is translated as CASSLGQKAQETQYF. Supplemented by reference TRBV11-2 and TRBJ2-5, the full variable domain reads EAGVAQSPRYKIIEKRQSVAFWCNPISGHATLYWYQQILGQGPKLLIQFQNNGVVDDSQLPKDRFSAERLKGVDSTLKIQPAKLEDSAVYLCASSLGQKAQETQYFGPGTRLLVL.

This chain joins TRBV11-2 and TRBJ1-1; a possible D gene is TRBD1 (6 bases). CDR1 is SGHAT and CDR2 is FQNNGV in the germline V gene. Trimming stripped 5 bases from V and 4 bases from J, with 14 bases between. The CDR3 covers 14 residues. The CDR3: CASSTRGGATEAFF. The CDR3 nucleotides read TGTGCCAGCAGCACCCGGGGGGGGGCCACTGAAGCTTTCTTT. The full variable domain, its missing parts supplied by reference TRBV11-2 and TRBJ1-1, is EAGVAQSPRYKIIEKRQSVAFWCNPISGHATLYWYQQILGQGPKLLIQFQNNGVVDDSQLPKDRFSAERLKGVDSTLKIQPAKLEDSAVYLCASSTRGGATEAFFGQGTRLTVV.

The J gene is TRBJ2-5, the V gene TRBV5-1; 12 bases align to TRBD2. V trimming: 5 bases; J trimming: 1 base; junction bases outside the gene matches: 3. CDR3 length: 15 amino acids. The V gene's germline CDR1 is SGHRS and CDR2 YFSETQ. CDR3 residues: CASREGLAGQETQYF. DNA for the CDR3: TGCGCCAGCAGGGAGGGACTAGCGGGCCAAGAGACCCAGTACTTC.

This clone was seen only a few times. The rearrangement uses TRBV5-4 and TRBJ2-7; 11 bases match TRBD2. The ends lost 8 bases at V and 5 bases at J; junction bases unmatched: 9. CDR1 is SGHNT, CDR2 YYREEE, per germline (reference sequence). The CDR3 spans 14 residues. The CDR3, as DNA: TGTGCCAGACCCGAGGGACTAGCGGTCCACGAGCAGTACTTC. Its translation is CARPEGLAVHEQYF. The whole variable domain, remainder taken from reference TRBV5-4 and TRBJ2-7, is ETGVTQSPTHLIKTRGQQVTLRCSSQSGHNTVSWYQQALGQGPQFIFQYYREEENGRGNFPPRFSGLQFPNYSSELNVNALELDDSALYLCARPEGLAVHEQYFGPGTRLTVT.

The rearrangement joins TRBV6-6 to TRBJ1-1; the D is unclear. With 6 bases removed from V and 0 bases from J, the gap between germline ends came to 11 bases. CDR3 size: 14 residues. Germline CDR1 is MNHNY and CDR2 is SVGAGI (reference sequence). The CDR3 sequence: CASSQPQLNTEAFF. The CDR3 DNA is TGTGCCAGCAGCCAACCTCAACTGAACACTGAAGCTTTCTTT.

This clone was found many times. The V and J genes are TRBV7-6 and TRBJ1-3, with TRBD1 matching over 7 bases. The CDR3 covers 16 residues. V lost 5 bases and J lost 3; bases outside the gene matches: 10. Germline CDR1 reads SGHVS; CDR2 reads FNYEAQ. The CDR3 coding sequence is TGTGCCAGCAGCCCAGTGAGGGGGCCGCGTGGAAACACCATATATTTT. It codes for CASSPVRGPRGNTIYF.

The V call is TRBV7-4, the J call TRBJ1-6; D call uncertain. This CDR3 is built from 15 residues. Trimming stripped 3 bases from V and 10 bases from J, with 16 bases between. The V gene's germline CDR1 is SGHVT and CDR2 SQSDAQ. In nucleotides, the CDR3 is TGTGCCAGCAGCTTTGAGGCCCCCATGGAGTCACCCCTCCACTTT. Amino acids: CASSFEAPMESPLHF.

The chain joins TRBV6-1 to TRBJ1-1; D gene ambiguous. The CDR3 covers 14 residues. V was cut by 2 bases and J by 7 bases, with 14 bases left in between. The germline V gene encodes CDR1 MNHNS and CDR2 SASEGT. CDR3: CASSEIRGGGEAFF. The CDR3 DNA follows: TGTGCCAGCAGTGAAATTCGGGGTGGTGGTGAAGCTTTCTTT.

The V call is TRBV10-3, the J call TRBJ2-7, with 11 bases matching TRBD2. Trimming cost V 6 bases and J 3 bases; bases outside gene matches: 4. This CDR3 region has 14 residues. Looked up from germline, CDR1 is ENHRY and CDR2 is SYGVKD. The CDR3 here is CAISQTSGNYEQYF. As DNA, the CDR3 is TGTGCCATCAGCCAGACTAGCGGGAACTACGAGCAGTACTTC.

This clone was found a few times. The chain recombines TRBV4-3 with TRBJ2-1; D is undetermined. Trimming left V 0 bases short and J 6 bases short, with 12 bases between. The CDR3 is 15 amino acids. The germline V gene encodes CDR1 LGHNA and CDR2 YSLEER. The CDR3 here is CASSQEHRVSNEQFF. The DNA for the CDR3 is TGCGCCAGCAGCCAAGAACATAGGGTGTCCAATGAGCAGTTCTTC.

The chain joins TRBV7-2 to TRBJ2-1; the match to TRBD2 covers 11 bases. The CDR3 loop spans 15 amino acids. In germline, CDR1 is SGHTA, CDR2 FQGNSA. V lost 1 base and J lost 8; bases outside the gene matches: 4. CDR3 coding DNA: TGTGCCAGCAGCTTAGTAACTAGCGGGAGCCATGAGCAGTTCTTC. Its protein product is CASSLVTSGSHEQFF. The variable domain in full, completed from reference TRBV7-2 and TRBJ2-1, reads GAGVSQSPSNKVTEKGKDVELRCDPISGHTALYWYRQSLGQGLEFLIYFQGNSAPDKSGLPSDRFSAERTGGSVSTLTIQRTQQEDSAVYLCASSLVTSGSHEQFFGPGTRLTVL.

The genes are TRBV11-2 and TRBJ2-7; 9 nucleotides line up with TRBD1. Losses at the gene ends were 3 bases for V and 5 bases for J; bases not matched to a gene: 11. Per germline, CDR1 SGHAT and CDR2 FQNNGV. The CDR3 sequence is 16 residues long. The DNA for the CDR3 is TGTGCCAGCAGCTTGGCGGGGACAGGGTTTGGTCACGAGCAGTACTTC. Amino acid sequence: CASSLAGTGFGHEQYF.

This chain joins TRBV5-1 and TRBJ2-1; 11 bases match TRBD2. The CDR3 is 14 residues long. Germline V gives CDR1 SGHRS, CDR2 YFSETQ. Unmatched junction bases numbered 3, after V lost 1 base and J lost 9 bases. The CDR3 nucleotides read TGCGCCAGCAGCTTGTTGCTAGCGGGGGGTGAGCAGTTCTTC. Protein: CASSLLLAGGEQFF.

The chain joins TRBV23-1 to TRBJ1-4, with D possibly being TRBD1 (5 bases). TRBV23-1 is classed as an ORF, of uncertain function. The germline V and J ends were trimmed by 2 bases and 5 bases, with 18 bases remaining between them. The CDR3 runs to 17 residues. This chain's CDR3 is CASSQDLPGLTNEKLFF. For the CDR3, the DNA is TGCGCCAGCAGTCAAGACTTACCGGGACTGACGAATGAAAAACTGTTTTTT.

This clone was detected only a few times. The chain employs TRBV10-3 and TRBJ1-5; 8 nucleotides align to TRBD1. The V segment lost 5 bases and the J segment 5 bases; nucleotides outside the gene matches: 2. The CDR3 sequence is 13 residues long. Germline values: CDR1 ENHRY, CDR2 SYGVKD. CDR3 amino acids: CAISSDRDQPQHF. Here the CDR3 DNA reads TGTGCCATCAGTTCGGACAGGGATCAGCCCCAGCATTTT.

The genes are TRBV2 and TRBJ2-5; 8 bases map to TRBD1. This CDR3 comprises 13 residues. Trimming took 11 bases from V and 6 from J; bases not matched to a gene: 11. The germline V gene has CDR1 SNHLY and CDR2 FYNNEI. CDR3 coding DNA: TGTGCCTCCTACCCGGGACAGGAGAAGACCCAGTACTTC. Its protein is CASYPGQEKTQYF.

This rearrangement joins TRBV25-1 to TRBJ2-5; D not resolved. The CDR3 runs to 14 residues. V lost 2 bases and J lost 3, with 10 bases in between. Germline-derived CDR1 and CDR2 are MGHDK and SYGVNS. The CDR3 DNA reads TGTGCCAGCAGTGAAGGCTCCCACAAAGAGACCCAGTACTTC. The encoded protein is CASSEGSHKETQYF.

With regard to this clone: Within the sample, other DNA sequences also encode this same CDR3. This chain connects TRBV7-2 to TRBJ2-7; no definite D call. The CDR3 is 14 amino acids. Germline V gives CDR1 SGHTA, CDR2 FQGNSA. V was shortened by 4 bases and J by 1 base, with 11 bases between the two germline ends. In DNA, the CDR3 is TGTGCCAGCAGCTCGAGGACGCTTTCCTACGAGCAGTACTTC. Encoded protein: CASSSRTLSYEQYF.

The V call is TRBV27, the J call TRBJ1-4; TRBD1 aligns across 9 bases. CDR1 is MNHEY and CDR2 is SMNVEV in the germline V gene (reference sequence). The CDR3 runs to 16 residues. V lost 5 bases to trimming and J lost 8 bases; unmatched junction nucleotides: 12. Here the CDR3 DNA reads TGTGCCAGCAGTCCACGTGTGAGACAGGGGGGCGAAAAACTGTTTTTT. Encoded protein: CASSPRVRQGGEKLFF.

The chain is built from TRBV30 and TRBJ1-5; no reliable D call. From germline, CDR1 is GTSNPN and CDR2 SVGIG (reference sequence). This CDR3 is built from 13 residues. Trimming took 2 bases from V and 7 from J, leaving 12 bases between them. The CDR3: CAWSQGSGQPQHF. CDR3 DNA: TGTGCCTGGAGTCAAGGGAGCGGGCAGCCCCAGCATTTT.

The chain couples TRBV7-2 to TRBJ2-5, with 10 positions matching TRBD2. CDR3 length: 16 residues. Germline trimming cut 1 base from V and 9 bases from J; bases unmatched to any gene: 11. Germline assignment: CDR1 SGHTA and CDR2 FQGNSA. CDR3 nucleotide sequence: TGTGCCAGCAGCTTAGAGGGGACGGGTAGCGGGAGGTCCCAGTACTTC. Protein product: CASSLEGTGSGRSQYF. Complete variable domain (other parts from reference TRBV7-2 and TRBJ2-5): GAGVSQSPSNKVTEKGKDVELRCDPISGHTALYWYRQSLGQGLEFLIYFQGNSAPDKSGLPSDRFSAERTGGSVSTLTIQRTQQEDSAVYLCASSLEGTGSGRSQYFGPGTRLLVL.

The chain recombines TRBV5-1 with TRBJ2-1, with TRBD2 matching 14 bases. Germline V gene data show CDR1 as SGHRS and CDR2 as YFSETQ. CDR3 length: 15 amino acids. With V trimmed by 4 bases and J by 9 bases, 6 bases remained unmatched. The CDR3 spells CASSPGLAGVSEQFF. The CDR3 nucleotides read TGCGCCAGCAGCCCGGGACTAGCGGGAGTCAGTGAGCAGTTCTTC.

This clone was recorded only once. This sequence joins TRBV2 and TRBJ2-3; 11 bases fit TRBD2. Losses at the gene ends were 3 bases for V and 3 bases for J; bases not matched to a gene: 5. The CDR3 length is 16 residues. The germline CDR1 and CDR2 sequences are SNHLY and FYNNEI. The CDR3: CASSDTGTSGTDTQYF. The CDR3 coding sequence is TGTGCCAGCAGTGATACCGGGACTAGCGGTACAGATACGCAGTATTTT.

The V gene is TRBV11-2, the J gene TRBJ1-2; D might be TRBD1 (5 bases). The germline V gene encodes CDR1 SGHAT and CDR2 FQNNGV. The CDR3 runs 13 residues. Trimming cost V 5 bases and J 8 bases, with 15 bases left between them. The CDR3 region is CASSGGELGGYTF. CDR3 nucleotides: TGTGCCAGCAGCGGAGGGGAGCTGGGAGGCTACACCTTC.

The rearrangement joins TRBV5-1 to TRBJ2-2, with D possibly being TRBD1 (5 bases). The ends were cut back, 4 bases at V and 7 bases at J, with 17 bases in the middle. The germline V gene has CDR1 SGHRS and CDR2 YFSETQ. The CDR3 has 15 residues. CDR3 bases: TGCGCCAGCAGCCCCGACCCCAGGGCAAGCGGGGAGCTGTTTTTT. Its translation is CASSPDPRASGELFF. The full variable domain, its missing parts supplied by reference TRBV5-1 and TRBJ2-2, is KAGVTQTPRYLIKTRGQQVTLSCSPISGHRSVSWYQQTPGQGLQFLFEYFSETQRNKGNFPGRFSGRQFSNSRSEMNVSTLELGDSALYLCASSPDPRASGELFFGEGSRLTVL.